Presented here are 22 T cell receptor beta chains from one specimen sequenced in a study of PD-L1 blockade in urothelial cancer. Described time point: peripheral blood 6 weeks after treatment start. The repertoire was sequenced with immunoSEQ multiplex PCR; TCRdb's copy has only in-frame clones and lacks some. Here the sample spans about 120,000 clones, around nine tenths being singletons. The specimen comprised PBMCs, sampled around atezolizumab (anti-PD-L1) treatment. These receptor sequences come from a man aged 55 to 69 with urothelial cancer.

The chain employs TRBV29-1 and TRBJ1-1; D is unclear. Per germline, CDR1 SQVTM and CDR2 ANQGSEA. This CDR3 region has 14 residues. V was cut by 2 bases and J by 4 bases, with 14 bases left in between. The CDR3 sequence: CSVEPDLTGTEAFF. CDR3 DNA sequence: TGCAGCGTTGAACCGGATCTAACGGGCACTGAAGCTTTCTTT.

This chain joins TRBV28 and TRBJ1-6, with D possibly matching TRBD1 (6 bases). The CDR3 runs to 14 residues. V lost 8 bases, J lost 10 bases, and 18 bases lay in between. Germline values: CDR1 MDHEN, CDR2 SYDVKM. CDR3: CASDRRAGESPLHF. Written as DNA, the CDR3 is TGTGCCAGCGACCGGCGGGCAGGGGAATCACCCCTCCACTTT.

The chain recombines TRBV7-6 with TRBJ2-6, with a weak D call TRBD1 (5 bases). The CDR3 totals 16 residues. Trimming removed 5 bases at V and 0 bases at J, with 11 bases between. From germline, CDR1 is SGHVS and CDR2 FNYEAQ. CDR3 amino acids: CASSPGHSSGANVLTF. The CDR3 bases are TGTGCCAGCAGCCCCGGACATAGCTCTGGGGCCAACGTCCTGACTTTC.

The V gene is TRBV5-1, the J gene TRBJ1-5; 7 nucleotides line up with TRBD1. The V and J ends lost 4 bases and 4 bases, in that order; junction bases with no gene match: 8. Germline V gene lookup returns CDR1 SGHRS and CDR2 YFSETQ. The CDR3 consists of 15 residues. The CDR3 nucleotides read TGCGCCAGCAGCCTATCAGGGGGGTCGAATCAGCCCCAGCATTTT. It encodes CASSLSGGSNQPQHF. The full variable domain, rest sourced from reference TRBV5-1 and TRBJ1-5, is KAGVTQTPRYLIKTRGQQVTLSCSPISGHRSVSWYQQTPGQGLQFLFEYFSETQRNKGNFPGRFSGRQFSNSRSEMNVSTLELGDSALYLCASSLSGGSNQPQHFGDGTRLSIL.

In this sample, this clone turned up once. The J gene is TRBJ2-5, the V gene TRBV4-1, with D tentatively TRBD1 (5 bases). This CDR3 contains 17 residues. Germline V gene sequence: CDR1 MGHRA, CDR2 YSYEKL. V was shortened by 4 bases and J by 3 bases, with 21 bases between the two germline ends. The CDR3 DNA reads TGCGCCAGCAGCCGCCTACCCGACAGCAAGATTAAAGAGACCCAGTACTTC. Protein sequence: CASSRLPDSKIKETQYF.

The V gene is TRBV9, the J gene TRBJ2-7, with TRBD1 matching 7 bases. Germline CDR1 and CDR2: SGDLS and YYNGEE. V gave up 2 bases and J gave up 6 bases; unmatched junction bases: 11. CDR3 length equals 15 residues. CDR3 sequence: CASSVEGTAAGEQYF. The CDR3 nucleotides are TGTGCCAGCAGCGTCGAGGGGACAGCAGCTGGCGAGCAGTACTTC.

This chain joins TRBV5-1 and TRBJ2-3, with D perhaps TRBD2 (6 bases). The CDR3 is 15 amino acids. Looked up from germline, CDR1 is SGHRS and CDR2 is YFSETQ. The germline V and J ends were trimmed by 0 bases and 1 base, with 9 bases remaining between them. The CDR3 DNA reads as TGCGCCAGCAGCTTGGTTGGGGAGGGCACAGATACGCAGTATTTT. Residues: CASSLVGEGTDTQYF.

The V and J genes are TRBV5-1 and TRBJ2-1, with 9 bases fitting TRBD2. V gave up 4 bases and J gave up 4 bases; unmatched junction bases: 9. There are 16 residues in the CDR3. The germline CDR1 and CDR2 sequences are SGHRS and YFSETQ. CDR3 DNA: TGCGCCAGCAGCAGATCAGCGGGGGGTTCTTACAATGAGCAGTTCTTC. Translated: CASSRSAGGSYNEQFF.

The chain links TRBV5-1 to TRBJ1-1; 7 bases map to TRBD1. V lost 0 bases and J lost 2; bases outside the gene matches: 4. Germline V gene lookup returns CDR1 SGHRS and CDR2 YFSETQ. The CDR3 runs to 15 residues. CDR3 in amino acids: CASSLADRANTEAFF. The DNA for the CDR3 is TGCGCCAGCAGCTTGGCCGACAGGGCTAACACTGAAGCTTTCTTT.

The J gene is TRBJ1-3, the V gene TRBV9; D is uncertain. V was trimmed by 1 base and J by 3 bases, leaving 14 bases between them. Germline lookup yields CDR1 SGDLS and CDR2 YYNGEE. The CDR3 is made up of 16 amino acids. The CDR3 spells CASSVRRGGSGNTIYF. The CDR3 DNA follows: TGTGCCAGCAGCGTAAGACGGGGAGGTAGTGGAAACACCATATATTTT.

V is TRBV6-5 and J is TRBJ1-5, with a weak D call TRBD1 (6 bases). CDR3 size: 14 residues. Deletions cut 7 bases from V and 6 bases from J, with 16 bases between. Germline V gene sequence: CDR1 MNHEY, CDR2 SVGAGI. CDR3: CASIKQGVAQPQHF. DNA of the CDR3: TGTGCCAGCATCAAACAGGGTGTCGCTCAGCCCCAGCATTTT.

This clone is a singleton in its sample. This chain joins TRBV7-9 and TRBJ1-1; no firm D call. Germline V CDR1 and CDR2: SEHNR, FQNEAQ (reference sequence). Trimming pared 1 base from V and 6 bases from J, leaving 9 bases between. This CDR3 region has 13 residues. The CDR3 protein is CASSLGLDPEAFF. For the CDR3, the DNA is TGTGCCAGCAGCTTAGGCCTAGACCCTGAAGCTTTCTTT.

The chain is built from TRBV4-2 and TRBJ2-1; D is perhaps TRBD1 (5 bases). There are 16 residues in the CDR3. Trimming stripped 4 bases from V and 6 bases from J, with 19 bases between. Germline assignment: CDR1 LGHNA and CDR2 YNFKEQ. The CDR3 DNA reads TGTGCCAGCAGCCCTCCGGATCTGACAGTCGGCAATGAGCAGTTCTTC. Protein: CASSPPDLTVGNEQFF.

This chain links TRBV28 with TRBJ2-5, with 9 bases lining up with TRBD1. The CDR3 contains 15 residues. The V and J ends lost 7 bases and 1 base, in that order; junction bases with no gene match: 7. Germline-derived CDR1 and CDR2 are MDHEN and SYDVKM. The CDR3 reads CASTRTGVRQETQYF. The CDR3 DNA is TGTGCCAGCACCCGGACAGGGGTGCGCCAAGAGACCCAGTACTTC.

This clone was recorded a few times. Here the CDR3 reads CASRRGLDTQYF. The CDR3 DNA follows: TGTGCCAGCAGAAGGGGGCTCGATACGCAGTATTTT. This chain joins TRBV5-6 and TRBJ2-3; 7 bases match TRBD1. Germline trimming cut 5 bases from V and 6 bases from J; bases unmatched to any gene: 3. Germline-derived CDR1 and CDR2 are SGHDT and YYEEEE. The CDR3 runs to 12 residues.

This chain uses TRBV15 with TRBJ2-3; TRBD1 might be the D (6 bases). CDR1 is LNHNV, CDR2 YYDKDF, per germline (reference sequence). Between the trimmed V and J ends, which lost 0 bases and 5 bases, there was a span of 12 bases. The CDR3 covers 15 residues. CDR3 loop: CATSRDPQGVDTQYF. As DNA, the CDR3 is TGTGCCACCAGCAGAGATCCACAGGGTGTAGATACGCAGTATTTT.

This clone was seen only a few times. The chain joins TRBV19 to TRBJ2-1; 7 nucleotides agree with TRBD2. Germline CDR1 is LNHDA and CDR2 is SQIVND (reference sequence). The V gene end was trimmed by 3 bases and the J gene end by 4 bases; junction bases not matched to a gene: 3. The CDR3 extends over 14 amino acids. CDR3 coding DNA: TGTGCCAGTAGTATCCAGCGGGATTACAATGAGCAGTTCTTC. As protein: CASSIQRDYNEQFF. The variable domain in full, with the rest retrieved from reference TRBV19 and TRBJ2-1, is DGGITQSPKYLFRKEGQNVTLSCEQNLNHDAMYWYRQDPGQGLRLIYYSQIVNDFQKGDIAEGYSVSREKKESFPLTVTSAQKNPTAFYLCASSIQRDYNEQFFGPGTRLTVL.

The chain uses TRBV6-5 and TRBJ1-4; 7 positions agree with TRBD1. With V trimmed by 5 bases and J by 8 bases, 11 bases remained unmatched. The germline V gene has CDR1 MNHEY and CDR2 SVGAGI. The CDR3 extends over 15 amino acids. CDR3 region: CASSRSRGAEEKLFF. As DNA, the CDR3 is TGTGCCAGCAGTCGTTCCAGGGGGGCGGAAGAAAAACTGTTTTTT.

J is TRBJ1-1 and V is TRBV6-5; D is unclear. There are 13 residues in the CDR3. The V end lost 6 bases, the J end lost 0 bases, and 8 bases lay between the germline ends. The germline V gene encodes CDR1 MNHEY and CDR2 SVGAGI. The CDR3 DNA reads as TGTGCCAGCAGCGCACAATTGAACACTGAAGCTTTCTTT. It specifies CASSAQLNTEAFF.

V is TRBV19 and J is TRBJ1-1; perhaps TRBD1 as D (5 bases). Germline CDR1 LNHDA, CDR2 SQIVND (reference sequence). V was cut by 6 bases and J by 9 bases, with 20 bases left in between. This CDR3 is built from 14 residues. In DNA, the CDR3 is TGTGCCAGTAGGCAAATCGGGACGGGGGGTAAAGCTTTCTTT. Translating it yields CASRQIGTGGKAFF.

The CDR3 DNA reads as TGTGCCAGCTCGGGTTCTGGTGTGGAGACCCAGTACTTC. This sequence encodes CASSGSGVETQYF. The chain couples TRBV6-1 to TRBJ2-5; the D is unclear. The CDR3 is 13 residues long. Looked up from germline, CDR1 is MNHNS and CDR2 is SASEGT. Trimming left V 8 bases short and J 5 bases short, with 15 bases between.

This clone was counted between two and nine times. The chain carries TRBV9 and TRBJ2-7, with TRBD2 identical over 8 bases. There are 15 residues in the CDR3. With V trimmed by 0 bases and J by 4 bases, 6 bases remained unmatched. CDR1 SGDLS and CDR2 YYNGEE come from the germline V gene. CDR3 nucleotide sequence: TGTGCCAGCAGCGTAGAACCTAGCGGGTTGTACGAGCAGTACTTC. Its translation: CASSVEPSGLYEQYF.